Listed below are T cell receptor beta chains from one sample, sequenced in a study of blood T cell repertoires in COVID-19. Data came from immunoSEQ multiplex PCR; TCRdb stores just in-frame clones and leaves some out. This sample has 190,000 or so clones, with about 86% found just once. Sequenced material: PBMCs or T cells enriched from blood (not recorded which). The receptors were sampled from a man between 40 and 49 years old who had recovered from COVID-19. CDR3s include the opening cysteine and the closing phenylalanine or tryptophan. The D gene is left open where the match is weak. Size is stated for part of the rows, as once, few or many counts, or as a class when the clone is expanded.

D gene	clone size	V gene	J gene	CDR3 DNA	CDR3 protein
TRBD1	once	TRBV5-6	TRBJ1-2	TGTGCCAGCAGCTTAGGACAGGGGTCCCTCTATGGCTACACCTTC	CASSLGQGSLYGYTF
-	-	TRBV4-1	TRBJ2-1	TGCGCCAGCAGCCAAGATTCGGCTAGCGATGAGCAGTTCTTC	CASSQDSASDEQFF
-	-	TRBV9	TRBJ2-4	TGTGCCAGCAGCGTCGCGGGAAACATTCAGTACTTC	CASSVAGNIQYF
TRBD1	-	TRBV7-2	TRBJ2-7	TGTGCCAGCAGCTCTCCCCGCCGGGACAGGGTTCCCGTCTACAACGAGCAGTACTTC	CASSSPRRDRVPVYNEQYF
-	many	TRBV2	TRBJ1-5	TGTGCCAGCAGTGGCCTGGGGGCTAATCAGCCCCAGCATTTT	CASSGLGANQPQHF
-	-	TRBV7-9	TRBJ2-2	TGTGCCAGCAAGGAGGGCACGAACACCGGGGAGCTGTTTTTT	CASKEGTNTGELFF
-	-	TRBV29-1	TRBJ2-2	TGCAGCGTTAACGGTCCGACGGGGTGGCCCGGGGAGCTGTTTTTT	CSVNGPTGWPGELFF
-	-	TRBV24-1	TRBJ1-5	TGTGCCACCAGTGACGGGACACAGAATCAGCCCCAGCATTTT	CATSDGTQNQPQHF
TRBD2	once	TRBV4-2	TRBJ2-3	TGTGCCAGCAGCCAAGATGTAGGACTAGTGATAGTTTTT	CASSQDVGLVIVF
-	-	TRBV5-1	TRBJ1-1	TGCGCCAGCAGCTTCGACAGACCGAACACTGAAGCTTTCTTT	CASSFDRPNTEAFF
-	-	TRBV5-1	TRBJ2-5	TGCGCCAGCAGCTTGGGCAGCGGCCCCCAAGAGACCCAGTACTTC	CASSLGSGPQETQYF
TRBD1	many	TRBV6-5	TRBJ1-1	TGTGCCAGCAGCTGGGACAGGAAGAACACTGAAGCTTTCTTT	CASSWDRKNTEAFF
TRBD2	-	TRBV7-3	TRBJ2-1	TGTGCCAGCAGTCGAGGCGCGGGGGGATACAATGAGCAGTTCTTC	CASSRGAGGYNEQFF
TRBD2	-	TRBV3-1/TRBV3-2	TRBJ2-3	TGTGCCAGCAGGGGTCCGAGCGGGGGGGCAACAGATACGCAGTATTTT	CASRGPSGGATDTQYF
-	-	TRBV7-2	TRBJ2-1	TGTGCCAGCAGCCCAGGCGAGGGAAATGAGCAGTTCTTC	CASSPGEGNEQFF
TRBD1	-	TRBV19	TRBJ1-1	TGTGCCAGTAGTATCCTTGCGGACCTCGGACAGGGGACAGCTTTCTTT	CASSILADLGQGTAFF
TRBD2	-	TRBV6-6	TRBJ2-3	TGTGCCAGCAGTCAGACGCGACTAGCGGGGGGGCTCACAGATACGCAGTATTTT	CASSQTRLAGGLTDTQYF
TRBD2	-	TRBV11-1	TRBJ2-3	TGTGCCAGCAGCTTAACCCCTAGCGGGGGCACAGATACGCAGTATTTT	CASSLTPSGGTDTQYF
TRBD2	-	TRBV11-2	TRBJ2-7	TGTGCCAGCAGCTTAAATCGGGGGGGCTTATCCGAGCAGTACTTC	CASSLNRGGLSEQYF
-	-	TRBV2	TRBJ2-7	TGTGCCAGCAGTGAACTAGAAGGTTACGAGCAGTACTTC	CASSELEGYEQYF
-	-	TRBV27	TRBJ2-7	TGTGCCAGCAGTTTCGCCGGTTCCCATCACTACGAGCAGTACTTC	CASSFAGSHHYEQYF
-	-	TRBV19	TRBJ1-5	TGTGCCAGTAGGACAGCTAATCAGCCCCAGCATTTT	CASRTANQPQHF
TRBD1	-	TRBV7-9	TRBJ1-4	TGTGCCAGCAGCCGGACAGGGGGCCATGAAAAACTGTTTTTT	CASSRTGGHEKLFF
TRBD1	-	TRBV19	TRBJ1-2	TGTGCCAGTAGTCTCCGGGACAGGGTACTTCTTAACTATGGCTACACCTTC	CASSLRDRVLLNYGYTF
TRBD1	once	TRBV9	TRBJ1-1	TGTGCCAGCAGCGGGTACAGGGGAAACACTGAAGCTTTCTTT	CASSGYRGNTEAFF
-	-	TRBV3-1/TRBV3-2	TRBJ1-1	TGTGCCAGCAGCCAAGATATAACAGGGCGCGGCACTGAAGCTTTCTTT	CASSQDITGRGTEAFF
-	-	TRBV3-1/TRBV3-2	TRBJ1-2	TGTGCCAGCAGCCTTCGGGGTATCGATGGCTACACCTTC	CASSLRGIDGYTF
-	-	TRBV28	TRBJ1-2	TGTGCCAGCAGTTCTCCCCCAGAATCGAACTATGGCTACACCTTC	CASSSPPESNYGYTF
TRBD1	-	TRBV4-1	TRBJ1-6	TGCGCCAGCAGCCAGGGCAGAGACAGGGATAATTCACCCCTCCACTTT	CASSQGRDRDNSPLHF
-	-	TRBV9	TRBJ1-1	TGTGCCAGCAGCGTAGCTACCGGTGGCACTGAAGCTTTCTTT	CASSVATGGTEAFF
-	-	TRBV18	TRBJ2-2	TGTGCCAGCTCACCGATCGGTCGGACAGCCAACACCGGGGAGCTGTTTTTT	CASSPIGRTANTGELFF
-	-	TRBV6-5	TRBJ1-5	TGTGCCAGCAGGCGTCTTCGAAATAGCAATCAGCCCCAGCATTTT	CASRRLRNSNQPQHF
TRBD1	few	TRBV4-1	TRBJ1-2	TGCGCCAGCAGCCATCGACAGGGGGCTGGAGAGGGCTACACCTTC	CASSHRQGAGEGYTF
TRBD1	-	TRBV5-4	TRBJ1-2	TGTGCCAGCAGCGTGACAGGGGCCGACTATGGCTACACCTTC	CASSVTGADYGYTF
TRBD1	-	TRBV7-3	TRBJ2-2	TGTGCCAGCAGCTTAAGGCCCGGGGACAGGGACGGGAAAAGGGCCGGGGAGCTGTTTTTT	CASSLRPGDRDGKRAGELFF
-	-	TRBV21-1	TRBJ1-1	TGTGCCAGCAGCTCCCCGGGACAGGGGGGGACTGAAGCTTTCTTT	CASSSPGQGGTEAFF
-	-	TRBV19	TRBJ2-2	TGTGCCAGTAGTACCAGGGTGAACACCGGGGAGCTGTTTTTT	CASSTRVNTGELFF
TRBD2	-	TRBV30	TRBJ2-3	TGTGCCTGGGAGAGCGGGGACCGCACAGATACGCAGTATTTT	CAWESGDRTDTQYF
TRBD1	-	TRBV6-5	TRBJ2-5	TGTGCCAGCACTCCACGGACAGGGAAAGAGACCCAGTACTTC	CASTPRTGKETQYF
-	-	TRBV28	TRBJ2-2	TGTGCCAGCATCCCGGGACTTACCACCGGGGAGCTGTTTTTT	CASIPGLTTGELFF
TRBD2	few	TRBV7-6	TRBJ2-7	TGTGCCAGCAGCGGAGGGACTAGCGGGACCTACGAGCAGTACTTC	CASSGGTSGTYEQYF
TRBD2	-	TRBV10-3	TRBJ2-5	TGTGCCATCAGTGATCTAGCCGGACTAGCGGCTAACCAAGAGACCCAGTACTTC	CAISDLAGLAANQETQYF
-	-	TRBV6-1	TRBJ1-5	TGTGCCAGCAGTGAAATGGGGGCGGGCCAGCCCCAGCATTTT	CASSEMGAGQPQHF
-	-	TRBV19	TRBJ1-1	TGTGCCAGTAGCAGTCCGGCAGGGGTTGGAACTGAAGCTTTCTTT	CASSSPAGVGTEAFF
-	-	TRBV9	TRBJ1-2	TGTGCCAGCAGCGCCCTAGAAGGGGAAGGCTACACCTTC	CASSALEGEGYTF
TRBD1	-	TRBV27	TRBJ2-1	TGTGCCAGCACTCGGACAGGGTTCTCCTACAATGAGCAGTTCTTC	CASTRTGFSYNEQFF
-	once	TRBV24-1	TRBJ2-7	TGTGCCACCAGTGATCCCGCACCGGGGGAGCAGTACTTC	CATSDPAPGEQYF
TRBD1	-	TRBV5-4	TRBJ1-2	TGTGCCAGCAGCCCACCGGGACAGGGCTATGGCTACACCTTC	CASSPPGQGYGYTF
-	-	TRBV5-1	TRBJ1-1	TGCGCCAGCAGCCCCCGGGGGTTCAGCACTGAAGCTTTCTTT	CASSPRGFSTEAFF
TRBD1	-	TRBV7-2	TRBJ1-2	TGTGCCAGCAGCTTAGAGTCAGGGGGGAACTATGGCTACACCTTC	CASSLESGGNYGYTF
-	-	TRBV11-2	TRBJ2-3	TGTGCCAGCACCCTAGGGTTCTGGGCCCGGGGGTCAGATACGCAGTATTTT	CASTLGFWARGSDTQYF
-	-	TRBV15	TRBJ1-1	TGTGCCACCAGCAGAAGACTCACGGAGAACACTGAAGCTTTCTTT	CATSRRLTENTEAFF
TRBD1	once	TRBV25-1	TRBJ1-6	TGTGCCAGCAGTGCAGACAGGGGTGGTTCACCCCTCCACTTT	CASSADRGGSPLHF
TRBD1	-	TRBV7-2	TRBJ1-2	TGTGCCAGCAGACCTACAGGGGTCAACTATGGCTACACCTTC	CASRPTGVNYGYTF
TRBD1	-	TRBV27	TRBJ1-2	TGTGCCAGCAGCCGACAGGGCAACTATGGCTACACCTTC	CASSRQGNYGYTF
-	once	TRBV30	TRBJ1-6	TGTGCCTGGAGCAGGGATTCACCCCTCCACTTT	CAWSRDSPLHF
-	once	TRBV6-5	TRBJ1-5	TGTGCCAGCACCGGAAGCGACTACAATCAGCCCCAGCATTTT	CASTGSDYNQPQHF
-	once	TRBV7-2	TRBJ1-5	TGTGCCAGCAGCTTGTGGGAGGATCAGCCCCAGCATTTT	CASSLWEDQPQHF
TRBD1	-	TRBV6-5	TRBJ1-1	TGTGCCAGCTGTAAATCGGACAGGGCGAACACTGAAGCTTTCTTT	CASCKSDRANTEAFF